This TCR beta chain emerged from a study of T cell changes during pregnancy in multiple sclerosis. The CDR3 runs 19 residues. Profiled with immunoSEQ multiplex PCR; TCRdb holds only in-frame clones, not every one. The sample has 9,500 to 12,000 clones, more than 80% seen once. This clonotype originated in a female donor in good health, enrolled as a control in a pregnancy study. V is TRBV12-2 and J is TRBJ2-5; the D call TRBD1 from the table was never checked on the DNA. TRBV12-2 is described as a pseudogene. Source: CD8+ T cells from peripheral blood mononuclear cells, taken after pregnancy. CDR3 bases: TGTGCAAGTCGCTTAGTTGGCGGGGACAGGGTTAGGTACCAAGAGACCCAGTACTTC. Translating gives CASRLVGGDRVRYQETQYF.